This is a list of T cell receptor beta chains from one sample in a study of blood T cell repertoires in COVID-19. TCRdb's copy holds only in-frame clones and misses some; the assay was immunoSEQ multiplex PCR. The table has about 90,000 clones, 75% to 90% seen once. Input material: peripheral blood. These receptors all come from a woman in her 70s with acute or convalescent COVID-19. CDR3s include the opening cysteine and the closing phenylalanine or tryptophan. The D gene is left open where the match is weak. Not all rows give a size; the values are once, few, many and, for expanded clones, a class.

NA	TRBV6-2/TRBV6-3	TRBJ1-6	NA	TGTGCCAGCAGTTACCTGCCGGGACAACAGTCACCCCTCCACTTT	CASSYLPGQQSPLHF
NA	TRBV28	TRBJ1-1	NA	TGTGCCAGCAGTTTATTGCAGATGAACACTGAAGCTTTCTTT	CASSLLQMNTEAFF
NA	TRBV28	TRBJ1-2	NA	TGTGCCAGCACTGAACAGGACTATGGCTACACCTTC	CASTEQDYGYTF
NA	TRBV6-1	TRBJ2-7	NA	TGTGCCAGCAGTGAAAGAGAGGTAAGGGAGCAGTACTTC	CASSEREVREQYF
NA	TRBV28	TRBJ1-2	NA	TGTGCCAGCAGTCCGGCCGGGACATATGGCTATGGCTACACCTTC	CASSPAGTYGYGYTF
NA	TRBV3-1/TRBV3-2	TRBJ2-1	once	TGTGCCAGCAGCCAAGGATTACTAGTAAGGCAGTTCTTC	CASSQGLLVRQFF
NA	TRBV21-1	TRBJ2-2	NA	TGTGCCAGCAGCGCAGCAGGGGTCGAAGGTCACGGGGAGCTGTTTTTT	CASSAAGVEGHGELFF
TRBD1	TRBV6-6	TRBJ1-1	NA	TGTGCCAGCACCCCGGGGGGTCCAGGGGGCAAGACTGAAGCTTTCTTT	CASTPGGPGGKTEAFF
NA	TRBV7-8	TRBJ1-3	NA	TGTGCCAGCAGCTTAGACGGCCAGGCCTACACCATATATTTT	CASSLDGQAYTIYF
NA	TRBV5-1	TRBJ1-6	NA	TGCGCCAGCAGCTTGGAGTGGGGGCAGGGGTACTCACCCCTCCACTTT	CASSLEWGQGYSPLHF
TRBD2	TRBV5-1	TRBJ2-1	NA	TGCGCCAGCAGCCCTACTAGCGGGAGGGCCGCGAATGAGCAGTTCTTC	CASSPTSGRAANEQFF
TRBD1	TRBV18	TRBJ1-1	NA	TGTGCCAGCTCAGCCGACAGGGATACTGAAGCTTTCTTT	CASSADRDTEAFF
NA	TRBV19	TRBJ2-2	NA	TGTGCCAGTAGTACCACAGGGTACACCGGGGAGCTGTTTTTT	CASSTTGYTGELFF
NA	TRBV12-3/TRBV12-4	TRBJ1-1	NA	TGTGCCAGCAGTAAAGACATGTTCGCTTTCTTT	CASSKDMFAFF
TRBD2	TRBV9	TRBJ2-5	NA	TGTGCCAGCAGTGGGACTAGCTGGAAGACCCAGTACTTC	CASSGTSWKTQYF
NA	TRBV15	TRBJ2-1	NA	TGTGCCACCAGCAGGGCAACAGCGGGTCCCTACAATGAGCAGTTCTTC	CATSRATAGPYNEQFF
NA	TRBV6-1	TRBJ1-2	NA	TGTGCCAGCAGTGAAAAGACCACAGGTAGCTATGGCTACACCTTC	CASSEKTTGSYGYTF
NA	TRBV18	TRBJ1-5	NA	TGTGCCAGCTCACCTACAGGCCTCAGCAATCAGCCCCAGCATTTT	CASSPTGLSNQPQHF
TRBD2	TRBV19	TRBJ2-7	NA	TGTGCCAGTAGGTCTCGTGGGGGGAGGGCCGGGATCTACGAGCAGTACTTC	CASRSRGGRAGIYEQYF
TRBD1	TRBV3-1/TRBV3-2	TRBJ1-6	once	TGTGCCAGCAGTTACAATGGAGGGACAGGGAAGTCACCCCTCCACTTT	CASSYNGGTGKSPLHF
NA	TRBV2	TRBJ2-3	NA	TGTGCCAGCAGCGAGAGACAACGTGGCAAACGCACAGATACGCAGTATTTT	CASSERQRGKRTDTQYF
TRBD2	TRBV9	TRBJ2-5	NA	TGTGCCAGCAGCGTCTCGGGGGGCCAAGAGACCCAGTACTTC	CASSVSGGQETQYF